This T cell receptor (beta chain) appears in the sequencing data of a study of cytomegalovirus exposure and HLA in healthy donors. General study results and limits: Sequencing likely caused a cluster of highly shared sequence variants.

60 Vbeta and 13 Jbeta primers were used in PCR. The assay was immunoSEQ multiplex PCR, and TCRdb's table has in-frame clones only and misses some. In the table there are fewer than 200,000 clones, roughly 80% of which are singletons. CDR3 length: 13 residues. CDR1 and CDR2 (germline): KGHSH, LQKENI. V lost 4 bases and J lost 3, with 9 bases in between. Regarding this clone: Antigen: not known.

The rearrangement uses TRBV18 and TRBJ1-2, with D tentatively TRBD1 (6 bases). The sample consisted of PBMCs. This TCR came from a young woman in good health and CMV-seronegative. CDR3 nucleotides: TGTGCCAGCTCACGACAGGCCGACTATGGCTACACCTTC. It is translated as CASSRQADYGYTF.